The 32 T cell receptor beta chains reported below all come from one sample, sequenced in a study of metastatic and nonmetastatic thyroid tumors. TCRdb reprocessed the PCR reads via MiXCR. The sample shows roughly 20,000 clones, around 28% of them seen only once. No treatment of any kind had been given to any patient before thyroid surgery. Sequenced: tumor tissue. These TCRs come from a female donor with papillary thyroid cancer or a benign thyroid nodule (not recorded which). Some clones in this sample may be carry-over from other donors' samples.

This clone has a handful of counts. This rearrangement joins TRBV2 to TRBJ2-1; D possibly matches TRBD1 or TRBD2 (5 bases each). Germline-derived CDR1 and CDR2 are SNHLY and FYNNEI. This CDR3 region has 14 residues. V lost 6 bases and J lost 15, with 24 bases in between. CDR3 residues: CASRYIRDENEAFF. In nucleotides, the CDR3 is TGTGCCAGCAGATATATAAGGGACGAGAATGAAGCGTTCTTC. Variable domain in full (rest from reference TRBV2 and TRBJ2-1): EPEVTQTPSHQVTQMGQEVILRCVPISNHLYFYWYRQILGQKVEFLVSFYNNEISEKSEIFDDQFSVERPDGSNFTLKIRSTKLEDSAMYFCASRYIRDENEAFFGPGTRLTVL.

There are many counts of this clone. CDR3 DNA: TGTGCCAGCAGCAAGGGACAGGGGAACTACGAGCAGTACTTC. As protein: CASSKGQGNYEQYF. The J gene is TRBJ2-7, the V gene TRBV5-5; TRBD1 matches 10 bases. CDR3 length: 14 residues. The junction had 4 bases not matched to a gene; V was cut back by 4 bases and J by 3 bases. Germline CDR1 is SGHKS and CDR2 is YYEKEE (reference sequence).

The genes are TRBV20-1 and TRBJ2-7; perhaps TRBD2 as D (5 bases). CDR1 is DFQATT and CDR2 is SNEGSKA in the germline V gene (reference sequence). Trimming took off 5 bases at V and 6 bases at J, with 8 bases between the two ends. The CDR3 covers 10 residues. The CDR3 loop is CSASGLEQYF. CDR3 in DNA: TGCAGTGCTTCTGGACTCGAGCAGTACTTC.

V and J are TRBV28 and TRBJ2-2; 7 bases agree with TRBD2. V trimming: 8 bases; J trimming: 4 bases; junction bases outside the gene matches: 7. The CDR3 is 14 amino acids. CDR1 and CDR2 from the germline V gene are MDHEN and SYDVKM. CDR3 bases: TGTGCCAGCCTGCGACTAGCTTCCACCGGGGAGCTGTTTTTT. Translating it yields CASLRLASTGELFF.

CDR3 bases: TGTGCCAGCTCACTTAGGGACAGAATAAACACCGGGGAGCTGTTTTTT. It is translated as CASSLRDRINTGELFF. The chain employs TRBV18 and TRBJ2-2; 7 nucleotides align to TRBD1. V lost 4 bases to trimming and J lost 2 bases; unmatched junction nucleotides: 7. CDR3 size: 16 residues. Per germline, CDR1 KGHSH and CDR2 LQKENI.

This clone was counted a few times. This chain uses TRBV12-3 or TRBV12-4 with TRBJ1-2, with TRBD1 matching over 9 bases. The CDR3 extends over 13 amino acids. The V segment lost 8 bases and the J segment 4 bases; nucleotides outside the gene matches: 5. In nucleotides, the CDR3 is TGTGCCAGCGCTCCGGGACAGGGCTATGGCTACACCTTC. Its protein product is CASAPGQGYGYTF.

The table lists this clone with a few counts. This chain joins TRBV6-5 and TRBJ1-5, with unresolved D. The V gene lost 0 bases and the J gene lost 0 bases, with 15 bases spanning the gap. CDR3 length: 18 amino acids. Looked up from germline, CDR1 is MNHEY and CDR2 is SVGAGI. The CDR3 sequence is CASSYSSPATLSNQPQHF. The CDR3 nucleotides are TGTGCCAGCAGTTACTCGAGCCCAGCGACGCTTAGCAATCAGCCCCAGCATTTT.

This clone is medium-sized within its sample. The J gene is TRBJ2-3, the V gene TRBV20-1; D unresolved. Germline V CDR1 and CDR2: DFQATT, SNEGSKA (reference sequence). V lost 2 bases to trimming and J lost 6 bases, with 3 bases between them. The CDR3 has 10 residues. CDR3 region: CSARRDTQYF. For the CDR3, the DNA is TGCAGTGCTAGAAGGGATACGCAGTATTTT.

CDR3 sequence: CASSFTTSGKGEQFF. CDR3 in DNA: TGTGCCAGCAGTTTCACGACTAGCGGGAAGGGGGAGCAGTTCTTC. This chain uses TRBV12-3 or TRBV12-4 with TRBJ2-1; TRBD2 matches at 11 bases. The CDR3 has 15 residues. V was pared by 3 bases and J by 10 bases, with 8 bases of the junction left unmatched.

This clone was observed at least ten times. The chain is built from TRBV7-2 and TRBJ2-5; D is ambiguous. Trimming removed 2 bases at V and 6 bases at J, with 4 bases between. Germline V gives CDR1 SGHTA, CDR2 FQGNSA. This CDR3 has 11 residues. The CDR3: CASSLFQTQYF. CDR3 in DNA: TGTGCCAGCAGCTTATTTCAGACCCAGTACTTC.

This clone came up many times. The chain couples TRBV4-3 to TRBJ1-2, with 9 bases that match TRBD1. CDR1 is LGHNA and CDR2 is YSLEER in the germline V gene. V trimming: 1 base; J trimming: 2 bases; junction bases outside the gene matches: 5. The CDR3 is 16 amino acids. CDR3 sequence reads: CASSQGGGTGNYGYTF. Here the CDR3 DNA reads TGCGCCAGCAGCCAAGGGGGAGGGACAGGGAACTATGGCTACACCTTC.

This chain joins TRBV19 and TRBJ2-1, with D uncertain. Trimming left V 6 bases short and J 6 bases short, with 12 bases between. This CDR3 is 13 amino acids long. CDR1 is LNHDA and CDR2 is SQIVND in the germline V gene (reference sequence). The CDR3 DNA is TGTGCCAGTAGCCTCGACGGAACCAATGAGCAGTTCTTC. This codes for CASSLDGTNEQFF.

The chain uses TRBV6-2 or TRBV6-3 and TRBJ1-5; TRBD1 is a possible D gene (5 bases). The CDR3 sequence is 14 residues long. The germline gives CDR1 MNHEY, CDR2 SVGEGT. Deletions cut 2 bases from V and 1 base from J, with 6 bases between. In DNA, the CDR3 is TGTGCCAGCAGTTACGGGGACAGCAATCAGCCCCAGCATTTT. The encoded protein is CASSYGDSNQPQHF.

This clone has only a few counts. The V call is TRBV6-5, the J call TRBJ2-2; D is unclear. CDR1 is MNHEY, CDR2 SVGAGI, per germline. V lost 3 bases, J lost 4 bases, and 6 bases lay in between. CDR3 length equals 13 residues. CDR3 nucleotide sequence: TGTGCCAGCAGTTATGGCAGCACCGGGGAGCTGTTTTTT. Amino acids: CASSYGSTGELFF.

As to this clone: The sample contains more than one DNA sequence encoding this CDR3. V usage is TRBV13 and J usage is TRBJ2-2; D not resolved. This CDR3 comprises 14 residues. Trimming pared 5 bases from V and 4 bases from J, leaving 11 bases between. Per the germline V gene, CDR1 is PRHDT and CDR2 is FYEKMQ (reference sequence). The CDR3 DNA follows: TGTGCCAGCAGCACGCAGAGACTCACCGGGGAGCTGTTTTTT. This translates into CASSTQRLTGELFF.

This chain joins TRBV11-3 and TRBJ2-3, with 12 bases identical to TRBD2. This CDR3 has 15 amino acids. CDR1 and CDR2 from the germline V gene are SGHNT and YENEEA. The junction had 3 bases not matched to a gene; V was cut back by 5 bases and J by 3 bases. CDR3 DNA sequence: TGTGCCAGCAGCGTTACTAGCGGGAGGACAGATACGCAGTATTTT. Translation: CASSVTSGRTDTQYF.

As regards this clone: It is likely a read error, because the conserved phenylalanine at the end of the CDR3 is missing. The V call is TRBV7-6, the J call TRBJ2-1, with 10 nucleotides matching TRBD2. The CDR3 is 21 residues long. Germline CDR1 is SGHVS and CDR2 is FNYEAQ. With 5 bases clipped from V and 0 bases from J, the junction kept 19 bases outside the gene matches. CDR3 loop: CASSLYEGLARLGLSYNEQFI. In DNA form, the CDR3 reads TGTGCCAGCAGCCTATATGAGGGACTAGCGAGACTGGGGCTCTCCTACAATGAGCAGTTCATC.

CDR3 in amino acids: CASSLALGASYNEQFF. The CDR3 nucleotides are TGCGCCAGCAGCTTGGCCCTGGGGGCCTCCTACAATGAGCAGTTCTTC. The chain is built from TRBV5-1 and TRBJ2-1; D may be TRBD1 (6 bases). The germline CDR1 and CDR2 sequences are SGHRS and YFSETQ. Deletions cut 0 bases from V and 0 bases from J, with 10 bases between. The CDR3 length is 16 residues.

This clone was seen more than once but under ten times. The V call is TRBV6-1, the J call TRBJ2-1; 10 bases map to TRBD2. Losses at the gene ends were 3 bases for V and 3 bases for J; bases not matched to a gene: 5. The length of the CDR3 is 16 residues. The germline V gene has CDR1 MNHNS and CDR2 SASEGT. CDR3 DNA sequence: TGTGCCAGCAGTGACGGGACTAGCGCTGACTACAATGAGCAGTTCTTC. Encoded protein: CASSDGTSADYNEQFF.

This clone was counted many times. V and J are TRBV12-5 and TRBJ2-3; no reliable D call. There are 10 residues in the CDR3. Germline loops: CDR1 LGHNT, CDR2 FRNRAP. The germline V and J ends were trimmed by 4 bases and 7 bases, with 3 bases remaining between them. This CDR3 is CASGSNTQYF. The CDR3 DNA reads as TGTGCTAGTGGTTCTAATACGCAGTATTTT.

The CDR3 DNA is TGCGCCAGCAGCTTGGTCAGGGGTCGGTATGGCTACACCTTC. Protein: CASSLVRGRYGYTF. The V and J genes are TRBV5-1 and TRBJ1-2, with D perhaps TRBD1 (6 bases). Germline-derived CDR1 and CDR2 are SGHRS and YFSETQ. V lost 0 bases to trimming and J lost 5 bases, with 11 bases between them. The CDR3 is 14 amino acids. Full variable domain (outside the CDR3, taken from reference TRBV5-1 and TRBJ1-2): KAGVTQTPRYLIKTRGQQVTLSCSPISGHRSVSWYQQTPGQGLQFLFEYFSETQRNKGNFPGRFSGRQFSNSRSEMNVSTLELGDSALYLCASSLVRGRYGYTFGSGTRLTVV.

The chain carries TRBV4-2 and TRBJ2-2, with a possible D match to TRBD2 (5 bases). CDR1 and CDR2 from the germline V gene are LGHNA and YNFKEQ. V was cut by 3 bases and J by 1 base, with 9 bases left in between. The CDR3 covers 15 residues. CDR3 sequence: CASSQASGNTGELFF. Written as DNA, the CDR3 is TGTGCCAGCAGCCAGGCCAGCGGGAACACCGGGGAGCTGTTTTTT.

CDR3 residues: CASSFISGVRRETQYF. In DNA, the CDR3 is TGTGCCAGCAGCTTCATCTCGGGTGTGAGACGAGAGACCCAGTACTTC. The chain employs TRBV7-2 and TRBJ2-5; no reliable D call. The CDR3 has 16 residues. Deletions cut 3 bases from V and 4 bases from J, with 18 bases between. The germline V gene has CDR1 SGHTA and CDR2 FQGNSA.

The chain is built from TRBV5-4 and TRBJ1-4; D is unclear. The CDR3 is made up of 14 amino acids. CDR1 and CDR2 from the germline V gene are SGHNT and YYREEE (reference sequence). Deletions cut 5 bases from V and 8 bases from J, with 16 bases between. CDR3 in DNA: TGTGCCAGCAGTAAGGCCCCCAAGGACGAAAAACTGTTTTTT. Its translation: CASSKAPKDEKLFF. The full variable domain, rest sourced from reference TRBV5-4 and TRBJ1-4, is ETGVTQSPTHLIKTRGQQVTLRCSSQSGHNTVSWYQQALGQGPQFIFQYYREEENGRGNFPPRFSGLQFPNYSSELNVNALELDDSALYLCASSKAPKDEKLFFGSGTQLSVL.

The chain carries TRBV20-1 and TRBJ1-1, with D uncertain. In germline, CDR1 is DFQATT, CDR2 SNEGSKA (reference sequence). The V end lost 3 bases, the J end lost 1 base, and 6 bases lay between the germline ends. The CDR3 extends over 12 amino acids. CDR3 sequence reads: CSARRRNTEAFF. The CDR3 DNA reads TGCAGTGCTAGGAGGAGGAACACTGAAGCTTTCTTT.

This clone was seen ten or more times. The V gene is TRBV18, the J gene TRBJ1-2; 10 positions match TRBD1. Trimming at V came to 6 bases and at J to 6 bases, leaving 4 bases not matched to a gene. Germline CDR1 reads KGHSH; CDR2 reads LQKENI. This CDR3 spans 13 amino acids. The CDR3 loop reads CASSRDRGDGYTF. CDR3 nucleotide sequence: TGTGCCAGCTCCCGGGACAGGGGAGATGGCTACACCTTC.

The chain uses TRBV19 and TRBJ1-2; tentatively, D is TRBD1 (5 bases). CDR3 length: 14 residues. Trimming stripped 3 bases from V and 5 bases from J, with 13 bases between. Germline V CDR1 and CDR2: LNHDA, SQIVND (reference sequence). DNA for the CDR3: TGTGCCAGTAGTATGGAGAGGGGCGGATATGGCTACACCTTC. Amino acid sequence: CASSMERGGYGYTF.

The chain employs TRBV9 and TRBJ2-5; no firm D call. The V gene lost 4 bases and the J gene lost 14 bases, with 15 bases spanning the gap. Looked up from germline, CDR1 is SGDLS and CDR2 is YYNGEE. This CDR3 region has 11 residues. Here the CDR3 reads CASSLGGGLYF. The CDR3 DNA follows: TGTGCCAGCAGCTTAGGCGGTGGGCTTTACTTC.

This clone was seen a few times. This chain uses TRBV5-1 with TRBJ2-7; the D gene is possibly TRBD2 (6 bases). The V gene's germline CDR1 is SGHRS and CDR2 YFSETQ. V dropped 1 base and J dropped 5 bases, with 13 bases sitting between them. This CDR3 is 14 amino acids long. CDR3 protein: CASSLREVHHEQYF. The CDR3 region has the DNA TGCGCCAGCAGCTTGAGGGAGGTTCACCACGAGCAGTACTTC.

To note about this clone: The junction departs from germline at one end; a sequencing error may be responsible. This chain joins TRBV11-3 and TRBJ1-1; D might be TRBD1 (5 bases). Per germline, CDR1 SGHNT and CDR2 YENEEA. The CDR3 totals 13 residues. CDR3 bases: TGTGCCAGCGGCCGTGACAGAAACACTGAAGCTTTCTTC. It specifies CASGRDRNTEAFF.

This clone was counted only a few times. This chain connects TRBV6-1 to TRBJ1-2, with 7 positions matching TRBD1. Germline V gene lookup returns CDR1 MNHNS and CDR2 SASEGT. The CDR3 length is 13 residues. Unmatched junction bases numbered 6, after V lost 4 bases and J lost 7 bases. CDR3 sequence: CASSVGTAIGYTF. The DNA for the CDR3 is TGTGCCAGCAGTGTCGGGACAGCAATTGGCTACACCTTC.

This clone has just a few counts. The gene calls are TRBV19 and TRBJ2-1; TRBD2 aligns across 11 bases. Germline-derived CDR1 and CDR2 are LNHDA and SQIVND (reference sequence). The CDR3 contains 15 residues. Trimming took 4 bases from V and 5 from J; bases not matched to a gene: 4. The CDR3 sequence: CASSRLAGLNNEQFF. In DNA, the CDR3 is TGTGCCAGTAGTAGACTAGCGGGACTTAACAATGAGCAGTTCTTC.